These T cell receptor beta chains were read from a single sample in a study of Ad26.COV2.S vaccination and SARS-CoV-2 variants. Clones were read by immunoSEQ multiplex PCR, and TCRdb kept only the in-frame ones, dropping some. The sample lists approximately 240,000 clones; 70% to 90% were seen once. This specimen consisted of peripheral blood, obtained in a trial of Ad26.COV2.S vaccine versus placebo. These TCRs come from a person aged 18-60 years who received the Ad26.COV2.S COVID-19 vaccine or a placebo. CDR3s include the opening cysteine and the closing phenylalanine or tryptophan.

>TRBV5-1
CAIQSPAAHQETQYF
>TRBV27
CASSFSSGGAQYF
>TRBV7-7
CASSLSGSSQETQYF
>TRBV6-6
CASSPTLNPGKSYGYTF
>TRBV19
CASSIRGLGNQPQHF
>TRBV6-2/TRBV6-3
CASSYVGYEQYF
>TRBV27
CASSLSRADTQYF
>TRBV5-1
CASSLSREVGTGELFF
>TRBV2
CASSAPERNTGELFF
>TRBV11-3
CASSRGMTSGSLDEQFF
>TRBV7-3
CASSSSTGELFF
>TRBV28
CASSLVGLSSYNSPLHF
>TRBV19
CASGLVLGSYNEQFF
>TRBV18
CASSPSQKAIYF
>TRBV7-9
CASSHSPGQSNSPLHF
>TRBV28
CASSLSSPEAFF
>TRBV25-1
CASSEYTAYNEQFF
>TRBV15
CATSTKLISGANVLTF